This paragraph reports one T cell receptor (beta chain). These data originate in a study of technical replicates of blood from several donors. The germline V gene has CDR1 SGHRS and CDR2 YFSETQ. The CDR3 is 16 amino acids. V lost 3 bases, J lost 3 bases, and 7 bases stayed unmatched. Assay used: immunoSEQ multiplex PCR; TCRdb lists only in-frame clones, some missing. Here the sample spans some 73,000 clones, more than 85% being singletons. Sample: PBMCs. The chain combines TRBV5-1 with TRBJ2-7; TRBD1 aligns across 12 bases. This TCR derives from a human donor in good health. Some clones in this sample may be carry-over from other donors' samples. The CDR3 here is CASSSGGQGAFYEQYF. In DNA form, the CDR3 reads TGCGCCAGCAGCTCCGGGGGACAGGGGGCTTTCTACGAGCAGTACTTC.